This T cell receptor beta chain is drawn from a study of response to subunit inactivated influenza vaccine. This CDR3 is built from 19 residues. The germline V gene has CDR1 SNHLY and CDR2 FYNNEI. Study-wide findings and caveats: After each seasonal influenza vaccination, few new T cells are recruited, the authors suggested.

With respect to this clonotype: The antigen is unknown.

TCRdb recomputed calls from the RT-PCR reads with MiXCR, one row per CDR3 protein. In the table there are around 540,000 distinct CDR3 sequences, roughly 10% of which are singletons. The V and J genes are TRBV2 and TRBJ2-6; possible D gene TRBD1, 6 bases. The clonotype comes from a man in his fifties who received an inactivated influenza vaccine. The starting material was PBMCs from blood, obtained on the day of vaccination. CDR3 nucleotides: TGTACCCGCAGTTCAACCGGGACATTTTATTACTCTGGGGCCAACGTCCTGACTTTC. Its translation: CTRSSTGTFYYSGANVLTF.